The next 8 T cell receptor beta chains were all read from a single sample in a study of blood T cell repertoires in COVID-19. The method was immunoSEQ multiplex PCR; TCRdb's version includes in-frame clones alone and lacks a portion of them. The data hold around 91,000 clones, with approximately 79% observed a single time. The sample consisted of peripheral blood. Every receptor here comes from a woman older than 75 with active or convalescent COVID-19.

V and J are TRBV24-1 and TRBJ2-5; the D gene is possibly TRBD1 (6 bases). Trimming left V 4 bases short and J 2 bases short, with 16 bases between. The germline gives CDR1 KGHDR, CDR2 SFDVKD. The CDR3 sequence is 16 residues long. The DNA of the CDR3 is TGTGCCACCAGTGACCTTACATCGACAGGACAAGAGACCCAGTACTTC. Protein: CATSDLTSTGQETQYF.

In nucleotides, the CDR3 is TGTGCCAGCAGTCCCCCGGAGAGGAGAAGGCAGTATTTT. Its translation is CASSPPERRRQYF. The rearrangement joins TRBV28 to TRBJ2-3; no definite D call. The CDR3 runs 13 residues. Germline lookup yields CDR1 MDHEN and CDR2 SYDVKM. The V and J ends lost 5 bases and 11 bases respectively, with 17 bases between them.

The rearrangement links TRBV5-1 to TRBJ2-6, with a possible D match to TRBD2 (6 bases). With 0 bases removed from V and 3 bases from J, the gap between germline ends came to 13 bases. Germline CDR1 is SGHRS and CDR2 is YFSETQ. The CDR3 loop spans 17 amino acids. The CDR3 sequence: CASSLEGGMGGANVLTF. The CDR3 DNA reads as TGCGCCAGCAGCTTGGAAGGAGGGATGGGTGGGGCCAACGTCCTGACTTTC.

Here the CDR3 reads CASSPPGFPKDEKLFF. In nucleotides, the CDR3 is TGTGCCAGCAGTCCCCCGGGTTTTCCCAAAGATGAAAAACTGTTTTTT. The chain has TRBV27 and TRBJ1-4; no definite D call. The V gene lost 5 bases and the J gene lost 6 bases, with 19 bases spanning the gap. This CDR3 spans 16 amino acids. CDR1 is MNHEY, CDR2 SMNVEV, per germline (reference sequence).

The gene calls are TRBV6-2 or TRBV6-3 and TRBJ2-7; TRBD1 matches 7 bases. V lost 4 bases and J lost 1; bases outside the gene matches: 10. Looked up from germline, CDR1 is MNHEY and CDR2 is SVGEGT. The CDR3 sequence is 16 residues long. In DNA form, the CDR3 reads TGTGCCAGCAGTTCCAGACAGGGAATGGGATCCTACGAGCAGTACTTC. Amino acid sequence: CASSSRQGMGSYEQYF.

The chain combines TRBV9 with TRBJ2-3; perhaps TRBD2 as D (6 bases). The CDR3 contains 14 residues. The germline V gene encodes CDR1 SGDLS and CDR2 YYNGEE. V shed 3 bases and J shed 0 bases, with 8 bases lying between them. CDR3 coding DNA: TGTGCCAGCAGCGGCGGGACTAGCACAGATACGCAGTATTTT. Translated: CASSGGTSTDTQYF.

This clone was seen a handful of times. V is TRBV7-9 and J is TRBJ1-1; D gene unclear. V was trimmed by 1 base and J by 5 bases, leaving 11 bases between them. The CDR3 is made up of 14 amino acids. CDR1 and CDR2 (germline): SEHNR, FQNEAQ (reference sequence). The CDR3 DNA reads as TGTGCCAGCAGCTTAGACAGCAGTCGTACTGAAGCTTTCTTT. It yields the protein CASSLDSSRTEAFF.

The CDR3 nucleotides read TGTGCCAGCAGTTGGTCTAGATTTTCCGAGCAGTACTTC. It codes for CASSWSRFSEQYF. The chain uses TRBV27 and TRBJ2-7; D remains unclear. Germline V CDR1 and CDR2: MNHEY, SMNVEV (reference sequence). Trimming left V 4 bases short and J 6 bases short, with 13 bases between. The CDR3 is 13 residues long.